This entry lists 10 T cell receptor beta chains sequenced from one sample in a study of T cell repertoires in aging, cancer and after chemotherapy. TRB rearrangements spanning V, D and J were amplified using mixed TRB-A/B primers. TCRdb passed the multiplex PCR reads through MiXCR, listing each CDR3 protein once. Counted here are several hundred distinct CDR3 sequences, roughly 23% occurring once; the ten biggest clones make up roughly 15%. The template was genomic DNA from peripheral blood, not RNA. The sample was blood. These receptors came from a human donor with a solid tumor.

In this sample, this clonotype is large. The chain uses TRBV5-4 and TRBJ1-2; D ambiguous. The CDR3 consists of 12 residues. From germline, CDR1 is SGHNT and CDR2 YYREEE (reference sequence). Trimming took off 0 bases at V and 7 bases at J, with 7 bases between the two ends. The CDR3 spells CASSLGSGGYTF. CDR3 in DNA: TGTGCCAGCAGCTTGGGGTCAGGTGGCTACACCTTC.

The chain recombines TRBV7-3 with TRBJ2-7; 7 nucleotides match TRBD2. Trimming at V came to 5 bases and at J to 6 bases, leaving 7 bases not matched to a gene. The CDR3 has 13 amino acids. Germline assignment: CDR1 SGHTA and CDR2 FQGTGA. The chain's CDR3 is CASSQLAWGEQYF. The CDR3 DNA follows: TGTGCCAGCAGCCAACTAGCGTGGGGCGAGCAGTACTTC.

The chain couples TRBV6-2 or TRBV6-3 to TRBJ1-5; tentatively, D is TRBD1 (6 bases). Between the trimmed V and J ends, which lost 5 bases and 9 bases, there was a span of 17 bases. This CDR3 comprises 14 residues. CDR1 and CDR2 (germline): MNHEY, SVGEGT. The CDR3: CASSRGGTPMPQHF. The CDR3 DNA follows: TGTGCCAGCAGTAGGGGAGGGACACCGATGCCCCAGCATTTT.

A word on this clonotype: The junction departs from the called germline gene at one end, perhaps through a read error. The chain couples TRBV5-6 to TRBJ2-3; possibly TRBD2 for D (5 bases). Germline V gene lookup returns CDR1 SGHDT and CDR2 YYEEEE. The CDR3 is 17 residues long. The CDR3 bases are TGTGCCAGCAGCTCGGCGGTCGTACAGCGGTTCACAGATACGAAGTATTTT. Amino acids: CASSSAVVQRFTDTKYF.

This clonotype has more than one count but fewer than ten. This CDR3 reads CASKQILTDTQYF. CDR3 bases: TGTGCCAGCAAACAGATCCTCACAGATACGCAGTATTTT. This chain links TRBV6-4 with TRBJ2-3; no firm D call. V was cut by 7 bases and J by 2 bases, with 10 bases left in between. The germline gives CDR1 MRHNA, CDR2 SNTAGT. This CDR3 is 13 amino acids long.

The rearrangement joins TRBV20-1 to TRBJ2-7; 8 bases align to TRBD2. Germline V gene lookup returns CDR1 DFQATT and CDR2 SNEGSKA (reference sequence). The junction had 6 bases not matched to a gene; V was cut back by 0 bases and J by 2 bases. The CDR3 loop spans 15 amino acids. The CDR3 loop is CSARDPGGTAYEQYF. The CDR3 coding sequence is TGCAGTGCTAGAGATCCGGGGGGGACCGCCTACGAGCAGTACTTC.

The gene calls are TRBV7-9 and TRBJ2-6; no firm D call. CDR3 length: 15 amino acids. V was trimmed by 5 bases and J by 1 base, leaving 9 bases between them. CDR1 SEHNR and CDR2 FQNEAQ come from the germline V gene (reference sequence). This CDR3 reads CASSQEESGANVLTF. The CDR3 DNA follows: TGTGCCAGCAGCCAAGAGGAGTCTGGGGCCAACGTCCTGACTTTC.

This clonotype showed up just a few times. The rearrangement uses TRBV5-6 and TRBJ1-2; 7 bases line up with TRBD1. V lost 4 bases to trimming and J lost 1 base; unmatched junction nucleotides: 4. Germline CDR1 SGHDT, CDR2 YYEEEE. This CDR3 has 14 residues. CDR3 sequence: CASSRTGFNYGYTF. DNA for the CDR3: TGTGCCAGCAGCAGGACAGGATTTAACTATGGCTACACCTTC.

CDR3 sequence: CASSILGTGSKNIQYF. CDR3 DNA: TGTGCCAGTAGTATACTAGGCACAGGATCCAAAAACATTCAGTACTTC. This rearrangement joins TRBV19 to TRBJ2-4, with D perhaps matching TRBD1 (5 bases). The germline V gene has CDR1 LNHDA and CDR2 SQIVND (reference sequence). V was pared by 2 bases and J by 2 bases, with 13 bases between. This CDR3 contains 16 residues.

The V gene is TRBV20-1, the J gene TRBJ2-7; 10 bases agree with TRBD2. Germline loops: CDR1 DFQATT, CDR2 SNEGSKA (reference sequence). The length of the CDR3 is 16 residues. With 0 bases clipped from V and 2 bases from J, the junction kept 7 bases outside the gene matches. CDR3 DNA: TGCAGTGCTAGAGATCCTAGCGGGGGAGTGGCCTACGAGCAGTACTTC. Translated: CSARDPSGGVAYEQYF.